This passage covers 21 T cell receptor beta chains from one sample sequenced in a study of cytomegalovirus exposure and HLA in healthy donors. It was with 60 Vbeta and 13 Jbeta primers that the PCR ran. TCRdb's copy holds only in-frame clones and misses some; the assay was immunoSEQ multiplex PCR. The sample lists roughly 44,000 clones; about 85% were seen once. The sample consisted of PBMCs. The source of these receptors is a man aged 45-65 years in good health and CMV-seronegative.

The V call is TRBV10-2, the J call TRBJ2-1; 8 nucleotides align to TRBD2. The CDR3 loop spans 15 amino acids. J was trimmed by 4 bases and V by 5 bases; bases with no gene match: 7. CDR1 is WSHSY, CDR2 SAAADI, per germline. CDR3 bases: TGCGCCAGCAGTAAGGAGCGGGGGACTTACAATGAGCAGTTCTTC. Amino acid sequence: CASSKERGTYNEQFF.

The V gene is TRBV18, the J gene TRBJ2-1; D is undetermined. Per germline, CDR1 KGHSH and CDR2 LQKENI. This CDR3 has 13 amino acids. Trimming took 2 bases from V and 5 from J, leaving 7 bases between them. CDR3 coding DNA: TGTGCCAGCTCACCAGTCGAGAACAATGAGCAGTTCTTC. This gives the protein CASSPVENNEQFF.

The chain is built from TRBV7-2 and TRBJ1-2; D gene unclear. Trimming stripped 1 base from V and 4 bases from J, with 13 bases between. Germline lookup yields CDR1 SGHTA and CDR2 FQGNSA. The CDR3 covers 15 residues. The CDR3 here is CASSLGEGMVYGYTF. CDR3 sequence (DNA): TGTGCCAGCAGCTTAGGAGAGGGTATGGTCTATGGCTACACCTTC.

The chain uses TRBV28 and TRBJ1-1, with a weak D call TRBD1 (6 bases). The length of the CDR3 is 15 residues. Per the germline V gene, CDR1 is MDHEN and CDR2 is SYDVKM. V lost 6 bases, J lost 0 bases, and 14 bases lay in between. This chain's CDR3 is CASSHRVGMNTEAFF. CDR3 bases: TGTGCCAGCAGCCACAGGGTGGGGATGAACACTGAAGCTTTCTTT.

The chain carries TRBV7-8 and TRBJ1-1, with D unclear. With 0 bases removed from V and 3 bases from J, the gap between germline ends came to 8 bases. This CDR3 contains 14 residues. Germline CDR1 SGHVS, CDR2 FQNEAQ. CDR3 protein: CASSLAFPYTEAFF. The CDR3 DNA sequence: TGTGCCAGCAGCTTAGCCTTCCCTTACACTGAAGCTTTCTTT.

J is TRBJ1-3 and V is TRBV19; no clear D gene. Germline CDR1 reads LNHDA; CDR2 reads SQIVND (reference sequence). Deletions cut 0 bases from V and 4 bases from J, with 13 bases between. CDR3 length: 16 residues. This CDR3 is CASSIDYGGSGNTIYF. CDR3 DNA: TGTGCCAGTAGTATAGATTATGGAGGCTCCGGAAACACCATATATTTT.

V usage is TRBV18 and J usage is TRBJ1-1; TRBD1 might be the D (5 bases). Germline-derived CDR1 and CDR2 are KGHSH and LQKENI. The CDR3 totals 15 residues. V lost 3 bases and J 4 bases, leaving 15 bases between the germline ends. CDR3 bases: TGTGCCAGCTCACCCCCAGGGTCGTTGGGCACTGAAGCTTTCTTT. This codes for CASSPPGSLGTEAFF.

The chain joins TRBV7-2 to TRBJ1-1, with D uncertain. Germline V gene sequence: CDR1 SGHTA, CDR2 FQGNSA. Trimming cost V 7 bases and J 0 bases, with 12 bases left between them. There are 14 residues in the CDR3. CDR3 sequence (DNA): TGTGCCAGCACCTGGGGAGGAATGAACACTGAAGCTTTCTTT. This translates into CASTWGGMNTEAFF.

The rearrangement joins TRBV28 to TRBJ1-4; tentatively, D is TRBD1 (6 bases). The germline gives CDR1 MDHEN, CDR2 SYDVKM. V was cut by 3 bases and J by 8 bases, with 25 bases left in between. The CDR3 covers 18 residues. The CDR3 DNA reads TGTGCCAGCAGTTTCTTGTTATTGGGGCAGGGGCAAGAAGAAAAACTGTTTTTT. Protein sequence: CASSFLLLGQGQEEKLFF.

This rearrangement joins TRBV5-1 to TRBJ2-3, with a weak D call TRBD1 (6 bases). Trimming removed 3 bases from V and 0 bases from J, with 14 bases in between. The CDR3 runs to 16 residues. CDR1 SGHRS and CDR2 YFSETQ come from the germline V gene. The CDR3 loop reads CASSSSTGSSTDTQYF. In DNA form, the CDR3 reads TGCGCCAGCAGCTCCTCTACAGGGAGTAGCACAGATACGCAGTATTTT.

The chain is built from TRBV4-2 and TRBJ1-2; 7 positions agree with TRBD1. Germline V CDR1 and CDR2: LGHNA, YNFKEQ. This CDR3 has 15 residues. V trimming: 4 bases; J trimming: 4 bases; junction bases outside the gene matches: 9. The CDR3 DNA follows: TGTGCCAGCAGCCCGGGAGGGGGCAGGAGCTATGGCTACACCTTC. Encoded protein: CASSPGGGRSYGYTF.

V gene TRBV6-5 combines with J gene TRBJ2-7; tentative D call: TRBD1 (5 bases). Trimming removed 0 bases from V and 6 bases from J, with 18 bases in between. CDR1 and CDR2 (germline): MNHEY, SVGAGI. This CDR3 comprises 16 residues. CDR3 region: CASSYSFGQGKVEQYF. DNA of the CDR3: TGTGCCAGCAGTTACTCCTTCGGGCAGGGAAAGGTCGAGCAGTACTTC.

This rearrangement joins TRBV2 to TRBJ2-5; 10 nucleotides align to TRBD1. The CDR3 sequence is 13 residues long. The V and J ends lost 8 bases and 4 bases, in that order; junction bases with no gene match: 4. Germline V gives CDR1 SNHLY, CDR2 FYNNEI. CDR3: CASSDRGPETQYF. CDR3 nucleotide sequence: TGTGCCAGCTCCGACAGGGGGCCAGAGACCCAGTACTTC.

V and J are TRBV28 and TRBJ2-5; no clear D. The assigned J gene may be wrong: the sequence end matches TRBJ2-7 better. Germline V gene data show CDR1 as MDHEN and CDR2 as SYDVKM. The CDR3 length is 12 residues. Here the CDR3 reads CASTSPGGEQYF. The CDR3, as DNA: TGTGCCAGCACCTCTCCCGGCGGCGAGCAGTACTTC.

This sequence joins TRBV27 and TRBJ2-2; possible D gene TRBD1, 6 bases. The CDR3 extends over 15 amino acids. Germline CDR1 MNHEY, CDR2 SMNVEV (reference sequence). V was pared by 10 bases and J by 4 bases, with 19 bases between. The CDR3, as DNA: TGTGCCACCCATCCCGGGGCAGGGGTCACCGGGGAGCTGTTTTTT. Translating gives CATHPGAGVTGELFF.

V usage is TRBV28 and J usage is TRBJ2-5; 8 bases agree with TRBD2. This CDR3 is built from 16 residues. The germline V gene encodes CDR1 MDHEN and CDR2 SYDVKM. Trimming at V came to 5 bases and at J to 1 base, leaving 9 bases not matched to a gene. The CDR3 here is CASSPELAVFQETQYF. For the CDR3, the DNA is TGTGCCAGCAGTCCCGAACTAGCGGTCTTCCAAGAGACCCAGTACTTC. Variable domain in full (rest from reference TRBV28 and TRBJ2-5): DVKVTQSSRYLVKRTGEKVFLECVQDMDHENMFWYRQDPGLGLRLIYFSYDVKMKEKGDIPEGYSVSREKKERFSLILESASTNQTSMYLCASSPELAVFQETQYFGPGTRLLVL.

The chain carries TRBV6-1 and TRBJ2-7; 9 bases are a match to TRBD1. Germline loops: CDR1 MNHNS, CDR2 SASEGT. After removal of 4 bases from V and 2 bases from J, the junction contained 9 bases not matched to a gene. The CDR3 is 16 amino acids. CDR3 nucleotides: TGTGCCAGCAGTGCCTACAGGGGGCGAGAAGCCTACGAGCAGTACTTC. Protein product: CASSAYRGREAYEQYF.

J is TRBJ2-2 and V is TRBV7-2; D uncertain. Germline CDR1 is SGHTA and CDR2 is FQGNSA. The V end lost 1 base, the J end lost 8 bases, and 8 bases lay between the germline ends. The CDR3 is 13 amino acids. The CDR3 DNA reads TGTGCCAGCAGCTTAGTGAGAGAGGGGGAGCTGTTTTTT. It specifies CASSLVREGELFF.

This chain joins TRBV5-5 and TRBJ2-2; TRBD1 matches 7 bases. The germline CDR1 and CDR2 sequences are SGHKS and YYEKEE (reference sequence). The CDR3 length is 15 residues. V shed 4 bases and J 3 bases; nucleotides not matched to a gene: 6. The CDR3 region is CASSPRQGDTGELFF. The CDR3 DNA reads TGTGCCAGCAGCCCCCGGCAGGGGGACACCGGGGAGCTGTTTTTT.

The V call is TRBV5-1, the J call TRBJ1-4; D possibly corresponds to TRBD1 (6 bases). Germline CDR1 and CDR2: SGHRS and YFSETQ. This CDR3 contains 14 residues. Trimming took off 4 bases at V and 8 bases at J, with 15 bases between the two ends. CDR3 amino acids: CASSNQGNEEKLFF. CDR3 coding DNA: TGCGCCAGCAGCAACCAGGGGAACGAGGAAAAACTGTTTTTT.

Note on this clone: One junction end disagrees with the germline gene, perhaps due to a read error. The rearrangement joins TRBV7-9 to TRBJ1-4; a weak D match, TRBD1 (5 bases). There are 14 residues in the CDR3. CDR1 and CDR2 from the germline V gene are SEHNR and FQNEAQ (reference sequence). CDR3: CSSSLARVREKLFF. CDR3 coding DNA: TGTTCCAGCAGCTTAGCCAGGGTAAGAGAAAAACTGTTTTTT.